Below are 17 T cell receptor beta chains sequenced from a single sample in a study of glioma-infiltrating T cells. TCR alpha and beta CDR3 regions were amplified from RNA using iRepertoire nested multiplex PCR. TCRdb independently ran MiXCR on the multiplex PCR reads; one entry per CDR3 protein. Of 93,000 or so distinct CDR3 sequences in the sample, 25% to 35% were seen once. Sequencing was carried out using glioma tissue, nonneoplastic brain tissue, or PBMCs (not recorded which). These receptors all come from a human donor with low-grade glioma or glioblastoma, undergoing nonglioma brain surgery, or in good health (not recorded which).

For this clonotype: Germline is not matched at one junction end, which may reflect a read error. V is TRBV18 and J is TRBJ2-1; 9 bases line up with TRBD2. Germline V gene sequence: CDR1 KGHSH, CDR2 LQKENI. The CDR3 spans 17 residues. The CDR3 here is CDSSPRRAGGPDNEQFF. The CDR3 bases are TGTGACAGCTCACCACGAAGGGCGGGGGGGCCGGATAATGAGCAGTTCTTC.

A note on this clonotype: A much more abundant neighbour one base away suggests this may be a read error. V gene TRBV4-1 combines with J gene TRBJ2-1, with a possible D match to TRBD2 (6 bases). Trimming took 0 bases from V and 7 from J, leaving 16 bases between them. Germline CDR1 reads MGHRA; CDR2 reads YSYEKL. This CDR3 has 16 residues. The CDR3 protein is CASSQESSVEWNEQFF. Written as DNA, the CDR3 is TGCGCCAGCAGCCAAGAATCTAGCGTGGAGTGGAATGAGCAGTTCTTC.

This clonotype has just one count. An end of the junction differs from the germline gene, which may be a read error. The V and J genes are TRBV6-2 or TRBV6-3 and TRBJ1-1; TRBD1 is a possible D gene (5 bases). Germline V lookup: CDR1 MNHEY, CDR2 SVGEGT. CDR3 length: 15 amino acids. As DNA, the CDR3 is TGTGCCAGCAGTTACTCGGACACTGTGGGCACTGAAGATTTCTTT. Translating it yields CASSYSDTVGTEDFF.

This clonotype was detected ten times or more. The V and J genes are TRBV3-1 and TRBJ2-7; a weak D match, TRBD2 (5 bases). V was trimmed by 1 base and J by 3 bases, leaving 7 bases between them. CDR3 length: 13 residues. Germline V gene lookup returns CDR1 LGHDT and CDR2 YNNKEL (reference sequence). The CDR3 bases are TGTGCCAGCAGCCAAGCGGGAAACTACGAGCAGTACTTC. It translates to CASSQAGNYEQYF.

To note about this clonotype: This may be a read error, as it is one base from a much larger clone. V is TRBV5-4 and J is TRBJ2-1; 13 bases are shared with TRBD2. Germline CDR1 is SGHNT and CDR2 is YYREEE (reference sequence). The length of the CDR3 is 15 residues. Written as DNA, the CDR3 is TGTGCCAGCGGCTTAGAACTAGCGGGGGGGCTGGGGCAGTTCTTC. It specifies CASGLELAGGLGQFF.

The chain recombines TRBV7-2 with TRBJ1-3; no reliable D call. Trimming shortened V by 2 bases and J by 0 bases, and 14 bases separated the two germline ends. The CDR3 consists of 17 residues. CDR1 is SGHTA and CDR2 is FQGNSA in the germline V gene. CDR3 residues: CASSLLVQPSSGNTIYF. The CDR3 DNA reads as TGTGCCAGCAGCTTATTAGTACAGCCGAGCTCTGGAAACACCATATATTTT.

The J gene is TRBJ2-5, the V gene TRBV4-1; D gene ambiguous. CDR1 is MGHRA and CDR2 is YSYEKL in the germline V gene. Trimming stripped 6 bases from V and 2 bases from J, with 16 bases between. This CDR3 region has 15 residues. The DNA of the CDR3 is TGCGCCAGCAGAAGAGTGGGCAGGAGACAAGAGACCCAGTACTTC. Its translation: CASRRVGRRQETQYF.

The table lists this clonotype with many counts. The V call is TRBV20-1, the J call TRBJ2-7; D unresolved. Trimming took off 1 base at V and 2 bases at J, with 3 bases between the two ends. The CDR3 spans 11 residues. Germline CDR1 is DFQATT and CDR2 is SNEGSKA (reference sequence). The CDR3 spells CSARVTYEQYF. The CDR3 region has the DNA TGCAGTGCTAGAGTCACCTACGAGCAGTACTTC.

This clonotype has only a few counts. The V call is TRBV10-3, the J call TRBJ1-1; 9 bases align to TRBD1. The CDR3 has 17 amino acids. The germline V gene encodes CDR1 ENHRY and CDR2 SYGVKD. J lost 1 base, V lost 4 bases, and 10 bases had no gene match. The CDR3 nucleotides read TGTGCCATCAGTGCCGGACAGGGGACTCAACCGAACACTGAAGCTTTCTTT. Translation: CAISAGQGTQPNTEAFF.

This clonotype was seen many times. The chain combines TRBV4-1 with TRBJ1-1; possibly TRBD1 for D (6 bases). The CDR3 has 17 amino acids. Germline V lookup: CDR1 MGHRA, CDR2 YSYEKL. V lost 4 bases to trimming and J lost 0 bases, with 18 bases between them. The CDR3 protein is CASSRWEAGALNTEAFF. The CDR3 coding sequence is TGCGCCAGCAGCCGATGGGAAGCGGGGGCCTTGAACACTGAAGCTTTCTTT.

This clonotype has a count of ten or more. This chain uses TRBV7-2 with TRBJ2-5, with TRBD2 identical over 12 bases. V was clipped by 0 bases and J by 9 bases; unmatched bases: 8. The CDR3 runs to 16 residues. Germline values: CDR1 SGHTA, CDR2 FQGNSA. CDR3 DNA sequence: TGTGCCAGCAGCTTAGCGCAGACTAGCGGGGGTAGGGCCCAGTACTTC. This sequence encodes CASSLAQTSGGRAQYF.

This clonotype has at least ten counts. J is TRBJ1-2 and V is TRBV20-1; D perhaps matches TRBD1 (5 bases). CDR3 size: 13 residues. CDR1 and CDR2 (germline): DFQATT, SNEGSKA (reference sequence). V gave up 5 bases and J gave up 10 bases, with 20 bases separating them. As DNA, the CDR3 is TGCAGTGCTCAACTACAGTGGGGGAACGACTACACCTTC. It specifies CSAQLQWGNDYTF.

As to this clonotype: The junction departs from germline at one end; a sequencing error may be responsible. The chain couples TRBV28 to TRBJ2-3; tentatively, D is TRBD2 (7 bases). Per germline, CDR1 MDHEN and CDR2 SYDVKM. The CDR3 covers 15 residues. DNA of the CDR3: TGTGCCTGCAGGGGAGGGGGGGGAAGCACAGATACGCAGTATTTT. Protein: CACRGGGGSTDTQYF. Together with reference TRBV28 and TRBJ2-3, the CDR3 gives the full variable domain: DVKVTQSSRYLVKRTGEKVFLECVQDMDHENMFWYRQDPGLGLRLIYFSYDVKMKEKGDIPEGYSVSREKKERFSLILESASTNQTSMYLCACRGGGGSTDTQYFGPGTRLTVL.

In this sample, this clonotype turned up a few times. An end of the junction differs from the germline gene, which may be a read error. The chain combines TRBV7-2 with TRBJ2-7; no clear D gene. This CDR3 is built from 12 residues. Germline assignment: CDR1 SGHTA and CDR2 FQGNSA. CDR3 sequence: CASSLTSYGQYF. CDR3 nucleotide sequence: TGTGCCAGCAGTTTGACTTCCTACGGGCAGTACTTC.

This clonotype occurred many times. The chain employs TRBV4-3 and TRBJ2-1; D may be TRBD1 (5 bases). Germline assignment: CDR1 LGHNA and CDR2 YSLEER. The CDR3 totals 16 residues. Trimming shortened V by 0 bases and J by 2 bases, and 11 bases separated the two germline ends. The CDR3 reads CASSQDGATAYNEQFF. CDR3 nucleotides: TGCGCCAGCAGCCAAGATGGGGCTACCGCCTACAATGAGCAGTTCTTC.

On this clonotype itself: A read error is possible here, since a much larger clone lies one base away. The rearrangement uses TRBV20-1 and TRBJ2-7, with D possibly called TRBD1 or TRBD2 (6 bases each). V was shortened by 7 bases and J by 6 bases, with 16 bases between the two germline ends. The germline CDR1 and CDR2 sequences are DFQATT and SNEGSKA (reference sequence). This CDR3 is 12 amino acids long. Here the CDR3 reads CSVQLGGREQYF. CDR3 bases: TGCAGTGTGCAGCTAGGGGGGCGCGAGCAGTACTTC.

The V and J genes are TRBV18 and TRBJ1-5; TRBD1 matches 11 bases. V lost 3 bases, J lost 6 bases, and 1 base stayed unmatched. The CDR3 covers 14 residues. From germline, CDR1 is KGHSH and CDR2 LQKENI. CDR3 bases: TGTGCCAGCTCACCGGGACAGGGGGGTCAGCCCCAGCATTTT. This gives the protein CASSPGQGGQPQHF.